Given below is one TCR beta chain in context. Its antigen is currently unknown. This CDR3 region has 15 residues. V lost 2 bases and J lost 5; bases outside the gene matches: 1. Germline V CDR1 and CDR2: SGHDT, YYEEEE. Generated by immunoSEQ multiplex PCR, the TCRdb table keeps only in-frame clones and is missing some. The table lists 65,000 to 85,000 clones, about 85% of them singletons, with less than 2.5% in the top ten. This sample is part of a study of OX40 agonist ivuxolimab in advanced cancers. Study-level results: Among T cells, CD8+ cells averaged more expanded clones than CD4+ cells.

The TCR originated in an adult with an advanced solid tumor such as melanoma, head and neck, liver or kidney cancer. The rearrangement uses TRBV5-6 and TRBJ2-5, with 15 nucleotides matching TRBD2. The sample was CD4+ or CD8+ T cells sorted from blood, taken in a trial of the OX40 agonist ivuxolimab. This CDR3 is CASSLGLAGGETQYF. The DNA for the CDR3 is TGTGCCAGCAGCTTAGGACTAGCGGGGGGGGAGACCCAGTACTTC. Combining the CDR3 with reference TRBV5-6 and TRBJ2-5 gives the whole variable domain DAGVTQSPTHLIKTRGQQVTLRCSPKSGHDTVSWYQQALGQGPQFIFQYYEEEERQRGNFPDRFSGHQFPNYSSELNVNALLLGDSALYLCASSLGLAGGETQYFGPGTRLLVL.